A selection of T cell receptor beta chains follows, all from one sample in a study of shared clonotypes between healthy human individuals. TCRdb's copy holds only in-frame clones and misses some; the assay was immunoSEQ multiplex PCR. The sample lists 2 million to 2.5 million clones; about nine tenths were seen once. Sequenced material: naive CD4+ T cells from PBMCs. The source is a man aged 18 to 29 in good health. Some clones in this sample may be carry-over from other donors' samples. Each CDR3 is given with its conserved first and last residue. D genes are given only for firm matches. Only part of the rows carry a size: once, few, many, or a class if the clone is expanded.

cdr3_aa	cdr3_nt	clone_size	v_call	d_call	j_call
CASSGQGKDTQYF	TGTGCCAGCAGCGGTCAGGGGAAAGATACGCAGTATTTT	.	TRBV9	.	TRBJ2-3
CASSRDVRTMHSSGNTIYF	TGCGCCAGCAGCCGAGACGTGCGGACTATGCATAGCTCTGGAAACACCATATATTTT	.	TRBV4-3	.	TRBJ1-3
CASRGTGNTGELFF	TGTGCCAGCAGGGGGACAGGGAACACCGGGGAGCTGTTTTTT	.	TRBV6-1	TRBD1	TRBJ2-2
CAISESLGKNIQYF	TGTGCCATCAGTGAGTCTCTGGGCAAAAACATTCAGTACTTC	once	TRBV10-3	.	TRBJ2-4
CASSRRPGGGTEQFF	TGTGCCAGCAGCCGAAGACCGGGAGGGGGGACGGAGCAGTTCTTC	.	TRBV11-2	TRBD2	TRBJ2-1
CAWSVTATGEQYF	TGTGCCTGGAGTGTGACAGCAACGGGGGAGCAGTACTTC	.	TRBV30	.	TRBJ2-7
CASSRSGPRTDTQYF	TGTGCCAGCAGCCGGAGCGGGCCCCGCACAGATACGCAGTATTTT	few	TRBV4-2	.	TRBJ2-3
CASSPGQGNYGYTF	TGTGCCAGCAGTCCGGGACAGGGGAACTATGGCTACACCTTC	.	TRBV6-6	TRBD1	TRBJ1-2
CASSTRQGGFEKLFF	TGTGCCAGCAGCACCCGACAGGGAGGGTTTGAAAAACTGTTTTTT	.	TRBV7-6	TRBD1	TRBJ1-4
CASSLISGIQETQYF	TGCGCCAGCAGCTTGATTAGCGGAATCCAAGAGACCCAGTACTTC	.	TRBV5-1	.	TRBJ2-5
CASSLGPEQGAGATQYF	TGCGCCAGCAGCTTGGGCCCAGAGCAGGGGGCTGGAGCGACCCAGTACTTC	once	TRBV5-1	TRBD1	TRBJ2-5
CASSVAGNSYEQYF	TGCGCCAGCAGCGTAGCGGGGAACTCCTACGAGCAGTACTTC	.	TRBV5-1	TRBD2	TRBJ2-7
CASSLEQSGLEQYF	TGCGCCAGCAGCTTGGAGCAGTCCGGCTTAGAGCAGTACTTC	.	TRBV5-1	.	TRBJ2-7
CASSLVQTTGELFF	TGTGCCAGCAGCTTAGTTCAGACCACCGGGGAGCTGTTTTTT	.	TRBV7-9	.	TRBJ2-2
CASSVLTGVNTEAFF	TGTGCCAGCAGCGTGTTGACAGGGGTGAACACTGAAGCTTTCTTT	.	TRBV5-4	TRBD1	TRBJ1-1
CATSGRLYNEQFF	TGTGCCACGAGCGGAAGACTGTACAATGAGCAGTTCTTC	.	TRBV30	.	TRBJ2-1
CASSEAGTVVHEQYF	TGTGCCAGCAGCGAAGCCGGGACAGTCGTCCACGAGCAGTACTTC	.	TRBV14	TRBD1	TRBJ2-7
CAISNGQGSNQPQHF	TGTGCCATCAGTAACGGACAGGGGAGCAATCAGCCCCAGCATTTT	.	TRBV10-3	TRBD1	TRBJ1-5
CASSRTRENTEAFF	TGTGCCAGCAGCCGGACGAGGGAGAACACTGAAGCTTTCTTT	.	TRBV6-5	.	TRBJ1-1
CASSLTGGGNTF	TGTGCCAGCAGTTTAACAGGGGGCGGAAACACCTTC	.	TRBV28	TRBD1	TRBJ1-2
CASGQPGLAGDEQYF	TGTGCCAGCGGCCAGCCGGGACTAGCGGGAGACGAGCAGTACTTC	.	TRBV6-8	TRBD2	TRBJ2-7
CASSKPTITRGYTF	TGTGCCAGCAGTAAACCGACGATCACCAGGGGCTACACCTTC	.	TRBV28	.	TRBJ1-2
CASSEGFGVPHQPQHF	TGTGCCAGCAGTGAAGGGTTTGGGGTCCCGCATCAGCCCCAGCATTTT	few	TRBV6-1	.	TRBJ1-5
CASSEGRMNEQFF	TGTGCCAGCAGTGAGGGTAGAATGAATGAGCAGTTCTTC	.	TRBV2	.	TRBJ2-1
CASSPPASGSYNEQFF	TGTGCCAGCTCACCACCGGCTAGCGGGAGTTACAATGAGCAGTTCTTC	.	TRBV18	TRBD2	TRBJ2-1
CASSDASTSGRYYEQYF	TGTGCCAGCAGTGATGCTTCGACTAGCGGGAGATACTACGAGCAGTACTTC	.	TRBV6-1	TRBD2	TRBJ2-7
CASSMPPALAQYF	TGTGCCAGCAGTATGCCCCCGGCGCTGGCCCAGTACTTC	.	TRBV6-1	.	TRBJ2-5
CASSLAGREDGYTF	TGTGCCAGCAGCTTGGCCGGCAGGGAGGATGGCTACACCTTC	.	TRBV5-4	.	TRBJ1-2
CASSHIAGGLGTLFF	TGTGCCAGCAGCCACATTGCCGGCGGATTGGGAACACTGTTTTTT	.	TRBV14	.	TRBJ1-4
CASSLRGSGRAGTGELFF	TGTGCCAGCAGCTTGCGGGGTAGCGGGAGGGCCGGAACCGGGGAGCTGTTTTTT	.	TRBV5-4	TRBD2	TRBJ2-2
CASSSGIVADTQYF	TGCGCCAGCAGCTCCGGAATTGTGGCAGATACGCAGTATTTT	.	TRBV5-1	.	TRBJ2-3
CASSFTDEQYF	TGTGCCAGCAGCTTTACAGACGAGCAGTACTTC	once	TRBV7-2	.	TRBJ2-7
CASSPLGTGGAERETQYF	TGTGCCAGCTCACCATTGGGGACAGGGGGCGCGGAACGAGAGACCCAGTACTTC	.	TRBV18	TRBD1	TRBJ2-5
CASSVALYEQYF	TGTGCCAGCAGTGTGGCCCTCTACGAGCAGTACTTC	.	TRBV2	.	TRBJ2-7
CSVVGSPSGELFF	TGCAGCGTCGTCGGTAGTCCGTCCGGGGAGCTGTTTTTT	.	TRBV29-1	.	TRBJ2-2
CSVSGTGALGGNQPQHF	TGCAGCGTATCCGGGACAGGGGCTTTAGGGGGCAATCAGCCCCAGCATTTT	.	TRBV29-1	TRBD1	TRBJ1-5
CASSFRDRVKEQFF	TGTGCCAGCAGCTTCCGGGACAGGGTAAAGGAGCAGTTCTTC	.	TRBV11-3	TRBD1	TRBJ2-1
CASSLGAGGGTEAFF	TGCGCCAGCAGCCTCGGGGCAGGGGGAGGCACTGAAGCTTTCTTT	.	TRBV5-1	TRBD1	TRBJ1-1
CASSRRAYEQYF	TGTGCCAGCAGTCGCAGGGCTTACGAGCAGTACTTC	.	TRBV5-8	.	TRBJ2-7
CASSSTQVSSYEQYF	TGCGCCAGCTCCTCGACTCAGGTCAGCTCCTACGAGCAGTACTTC	.	TRBV5-1	.	TRBJ2-7
CASSPRPGRNSPLHF	TGTGCCAGCAGCCCTCGGCCGGGGCGGAATTCACCCCTCCACTTT	once	TRBV7-9	.	TRBJ1-6
CASSLGQEQETQYF	TGCGCCAGCAGCTTGGGACAGGAACAAGAGACCCAGTACTTC	.	TRBV5-1	.	TRBJ2-5
CASSHRKAVAKNIQYF	TGTGCCAGCAGTCACAGGAAAGCCGTAGCCAAAAACATTCAGTACTTC	.	TRBV28	.	TRBJ2-4
CASSPGGESYEQYF	TGTGCCAGCAGCCCGGGGGGGGAATCCTACGAGCAGTACTTC	.	TRBV9	TRBD2	TRBJ2-7
CASSLGLAGGGQETQYF	TGTGCCAGCAGCTTAGGTTTGGCAGGGGGCGGCCAAGAGACCCAGTACTTC	.	TRBV7-6	TRBD1	TRBJ2-5
CASRPQDLSGYTF	TGTGCCAGCAGGCCACAGGACCTCTCGGGCTACACCTTC	.	TRBV28	.	TRBJ1-2
CASSFTADGHSGANVLTF	TGCGCCAGCAGCTTTACAGCTGACGGCCACTCTGGGGCCAACGTCCTGACTTTC	.	TRBV5-1	.	TRBJ2-6
CASSLMGSLEDTQYF	TGTGCCAGCAGCCTGATGGGGAGTTTAGAAGATACGCAGTATTTT	.	TRBV7-7	.	TRBJ2-3